This T cell receptor beta chain is from a study of early T cells in non-severe SARS-CoV-2 infection. For the study at large: Chains were unpaired, as sequencing was done on bulk RNA from unsorted whole blood. Study-wide findings and caveats: A preference for anti-spike CD8 responses marked VDJdb matching, which missed private and CD4 specificities.

CDR1 and CDR2 from the germline V gene are KGHSH and LQKENI. The CDR3 is 14 residues long. V was pared by 6 bases and J by 10 bases, with 21 bases between. This clonotype has a handful of counts. Its antigen is unidentified. Molecules of cDNA were individually given unique molecular identifiers that were attached to them. TCRdb ran MiXCR on the 5' RACE reads and lists one entry per CDR3 protein. Of 120,000 or so distinct CDR3 sequences detected, over 10% appear once; the ten largest clones hold 3% to 4.5%. The sample consisted of whole blood, taken at baseline. The chain uses TRBV18 and TRBJ1-1; D perhaps matches TRBD1 (5 bases). The sequence came from an adult who was a healthcare worker with PCR-confirmed SARS-CoV-2 infection or an uninfected control (not recorded which). The CDR3 DNA sequence: TGTGCCAGCTCTTCGGGACGGACCCCCTTGAGAGCTTTCTTT. Its protein product is CASSSGRTPLRAFF.